The next 9 T cell receptor beta chains were all read from a single sample in a study of early T cells in non-severe SARS-CoV-2 infection. TCRdb re-called the 5' RACE reads through MiXCR, storing one row per CDR3 protein. The sample includes over 50,000 distinct CDR3 sequences, 8% to 10% of them seen just once. Sequenced: whole blood. These receptors were collected from an adult who was a healthcare worker with PCR-confirmed SARS-CoV-2 infection or an uninfected control (not recorded which).

This clonotype was found many times. The J gene is TRBJ1-1, the V gene TRBV18, with 7 nucleotides matching TRBD1. J gave up 0 bases and V 6 bases, and 4 bases lay outside the gene matches. Germline values: CDR1 KGHSH, CDR2 LQKENI. The CDR3 has 14 residues. CDR3 amino acids: CASSQGVVNTEAFF. The CDR3 DNA is TGTGCCAGCTCCCAGGGGGTCGTGAACACTGAAGCTTTCTTT.

The chain recombines TRBV7-6 with TRBJ2-1, with D tentatively TRBD2 (5 bases). Trimming shortened V by 1 base and J by 0 bases, and 10 bases separated the two germline ends. The CDR3 runs 16 residues. The germline gives CDR1 SGHVS, CDR2 FNYEAQ. The CDR3 loop reads CASSLEAGGSYNEQFF. The CDR3 region has the DNA TGTGCCAGCAGCTTAGAGGCGGGCGGCTCCTACAATGAGCAGTTCTTC.

In this sample, this clonotype turned up a few times. The V call is TRBV7-2, the J call TRBJ1-6; no reliable D call. The CDR3 length is 15 residues. Trimming stripped 0 bases from V and 6 bases from J, with 9 bases between. Germline CDR1 SGHTA, CDR2 FQGNSA. The CDR3 DNA is TGTGCCAGCAGCTTAGCGGGCCGGATTAATTCACCCCTCCACTTT. Translating it yields CASSLAGRINSPLHF.

The V and J genes are TRBV25-1 and TRBJ2-5; D is perhaps TRBD2 (6 bases). There are 13 residues in the CDR3. The V gene's germline CDR1 is MGHDK and CDR2 SYGVNS. Between the trimmed V and J ends, which lost 2 bases and 3 bases, there was a span of 7 bases. The CDR3 region is CASSEAGKETQYF. CDR3 bases: TGTGCCAGCAGTGAAGCGGGGAAAGAGACCCAGTACTTC. Using reference TRBV25-1 and TRBJ2-5 for the parts outside the CDR3, the full variable domain is EADIYQTPRYLVIGTGKKITLECSQTMGHDKMYWYQQDPGMELHLIHYSYGVNSTEKGDLSSESTVSRIRTEHFPLTLESARPSHTSQYLCASSEAGKETQYFGPGTRLLVL.

The table lists this clonotype with many counts. The chain has TRBV5-5 and TRBJ1-3; weak D call: TRBD1 (6 bases). The CDR3 covers 17 residues. Per the germline V gene, CDR1 is SGHKS and CDR2 is YYEKEE (reference sequence). V was shortened by 3 bases and J by 0 bases, with 16 bases between the two germline ends. The CDR3, as DNA: TGTGCCAGCAGCTCCCCGGGACACGGAATCTCTGGAAACACCATATATTTT. It encodes CASSSPGHGISGNTIYF.

V gene TRBV29-1 combines with J gene TRBJ2-1; 9 bases fit TRBD2. CDR1 and CDR2 (germline): SQVTM, ANQGSEA. With 5 bases clipped from V and 7 bases from J, the junction kept 9 bases outside the gene matches. This CDR3 contains 14 residues. In DNA form, the CDR3 reads TGCAGCGTTTCGGGCGGGAGGGCCTTGAATGAGCAGTTCTTC. Translated, it gives CSVSGGRALNEQFF.

This clonotype was counted at least ten times. The V gene is TRBV3-1, the J gene TRBJ2-1; 7 bases map to TRBD2. The CDR3 consists of 14 residues. The germline CDR1 and CDR2 sequences are LGHDT and YNNKEL (reference sequence). After removal of 9 bases from V and 2 bases from J, the junction contained 7 bases not matched to a gene. Here the CDR3 reads CASGSLAAYNEQFF. CDR3 bases: TGTGCCAGTGGTAGTCTAGCGGCCTACAATGAGCAGTTCTTC.

V is TRBV6-2 or TRBV6-3 and J is TRBJ2-7; 7 bases fit TRBD1. The V segment lost 4 bases and the J segment 4 bases; nucleotides outside the gene matches: 1. Germline CDR1 reads MNHEY; CDR2 reads SVGEGT. The CDR3 totals 12 residues. The CDR3 here is CASSSRGYEQYF. CDR3 coding DNA: TGTGCCAGCAGTTCCAGGGGGTACGAGCAGTACTTC.

This chain links TRBV5-1 with TRBJ2-6, with a tentative D call TRBD1 (5 bases). V was clipped by 5 bases and J by 0 bases, with 9 bases between them. This CDR3 region has 15 residues. Per germline, CDR1 SGHRS and CDR2 YFSETQ. The CDR3 bases are TGCGCCAGCAGTGGCCAGGGCTCTGGGGCCAACGTCCTGACTTTC. It specifies CASSGQGSGANVLTF.